The next 19 T cell receptor beta chains were all read from a single sample in a study of cytomegalovirus exposure and HLA in healthy donors. Primers included in the PCR were 60 Vbeta and 13 Jbeta primers. The method was immunoSEQ multiplex PCR; TCRdb's version includes in-frame clones alone and lacks a portion of them. The data contain 75,000 to 95,000 clones, approximately 60% of them singletons. The sequencing sample was made of PBMCs. Receptors were obtained from a woman aged 45-65 years in good health and CMV-seropositive.

The rearrangement links TRBV2 to TRBJ2-3, with 8 bases identical to TRBD1. Germline assignment: CDR1 SNHLY and CDR2 FYNNEI. CDR3 size: 15 residues. V trimming: 1 base; J trimming: 5 bases; junction bases outside the gene matches: 5. The CDR3 bases are TGTGCCAGCAGTGAAGGGACAGGGTTTGGAGATACGCAGTATTTT. Its protein is CASSEGTGFGDTQYF. Complete variable domain (other parts from reference TRBV2 and TRBJ2-3): EPEVTQTPSHQVTQMGQEVILRCVPISNHLYFYWYRQILGQKVEFLVSFYNNEISEKSEIFDDQFSVERPDGSNFTLKIRSTKLEDSAMYFCASSEGTGFGDTQYFGPGTRLTVL.

V usage is TRBV9 and J usage is TRBJ2-3, with TRBD2 matching over 10 bases. Germline V lookup: CDR1 SGDLS, CDR2 YYNGEE. The CDR3 loop spans 16 amino acids. The trim removed 1 base at V and 1 base at J, leaving 3 bases unmatched. The CDR3 spells CASSVPSGGGTDTQYF. The CDR3 bases are TGTGCCAGCAGCGTACCCAGCGGGGGGGGCACAGATACGCAGTATTTT.

With respect to this clone: Other nucleotide sequences from this sample produce the same CDR3. CDR3 sequence: CASSGDNQPQHF. DNA for the CDR3: TGTGCCAGCAGCGGAGACAATCAGCCCCAGCATTTT. The genes are TRBV6-1 and TRBJ1-5; D gene ambiguous. The CDR3 contains 12 residues. Per germline, CDR1 MNHNS and CDR2 SASEGT. Trimming took off 6 bases at V and 3 bases at J, with 6 bases between the two ends.

V gene TRBV7-6 combines with J gene TRBJ2-5, with TRBD1 matching 7 bases. The J call is uncertain, as TRBJ2-7 better fits the DNA end. The CDR3 totals 14 residues. CDR1 SGHVS and CDR2 FNYEAQ come from the germline V gene. The chain's CDR3 is CASSPGTDVNEQYF. The CDR3 nucleotides read TGTGCCAGCAGCCCTGGGACAGACGTCAACGAGCAGTACTTC.

This sequence joins TRBV30 and TRBJ1-4; D remains ambiguous. Germline V gene lookup returns CDR1 GTSNPN and CDR2 SVGIG (reference sequence). This CDR3 is 14 amino acids long. Trimming removed 2 bases at V and 7 bases at J, with 14 bases between. The CDR3 reads CAWSPGARGEKLFF. Here the CDR3 DNA reads TGTGCCTGGAGTCCAGGCGCGCGGGGTGAAAAACTGTTTTTT. Based on the CDR3 plus reference TRBV30 and TRBJ1-4, the full variable domain is SQTIHQWPATLVQPVGSPLSLECTVEGTSNPNLYWYRQAAGRGLQLLFYSVGIGQISSEVPQNLSASRPQDRQFILSSKKLLLSDSGFYLCAWSPGARGEKLFFGSGTQLSVL.

V and J are TRBV27 and TRBJ2-1, with a weak D call TRBD1 (6 bases). CDR1 and CDR2 (germline): MNHEY, SMNVEV (reference sequence). The CDR3 loop spans 13 amino acids. Trimming stripped 5 bases from V and 8 bases from J, with 13 bases between. In DNA form, the CDR3 reads TGTGCCAGCAGTATACAGGGTAGACATGAGCAGTTCTTC. Protein product: CASSIQGRHEQFF.

A few counts support this clone. The chain uses TRBV5-6 and TRBJ1-1; D is possibly TRBD1 (6 bases). Germline V gives CDR1 SGHDT, CDR2 YYEEEE. V lost 0 bases and J lost 4, with 10 bases in between. The CDR3 covers 14 residues. The CDR3 loop reads CASSLGTVSTEAFF. The DNA for the CDR3 is TGTGCCAGCAGCTTGGGGACAGTCTCCACTGAAGCTTTCTTT. Based on the CDR3 plus reference TRBV5-6 and TRBJ1-1, the full variable domain is DAGVTQSPTHLIKTRGQQVTLRCSPKSGHDTVSWYQQALGQGPQFIFQYYEEEERQRGNFPDRFSGHQFPNYSSELNVNALLLGDSALYLCASSLGTVSTEAFFGQGTRLTVV.

V is TRBV21-1 and J is TRBJ2-7; TRBD1, the table's D call, was not compared with the DNA. TRBV21-1 is noted as a pseudogene. There are 11 residues in the CDR3. In nucleotides, the CDR3 is TGTGCCAGCAGCAAACCAGAAGAGCAGTACTTC. It is translated as CASSKPEEQYF.

V gene TRBV7-7 combines with J gene TRBJ2-3, with 8 nucleotides matching TRBD1. The CDR3 runs to 15 residues. Looked up from germline, CDR1 is SSHAT and CDR2 is FNYEAQ (reference sequence). The V and J ends lost 5 bases and 0 bases, in that order; junction bases with no gene match: 4. CDR3 DNA sequence: TGTGCCAGCAGCCCGACAGGGGTGAGCACAGATACGCAGTATTTT. This encodes CASSPTGVSTDTQYF.

The rearrangement joins TRBV5-6 to TRBJ2-2; D ambiguous. In germline, CDR1 is SGHDT, CDR2 YYEEEE. The CDR3 length is 16 residues. Trimming took off 0 bases at V and 4 bases at J, with 13 bases between the two ends. The CDR3 loop reads CASSLVGQVGTGELFF. The CDR3 DNA is TGTGCCAGCAGCTTGGTAGGTCAGGTTGGCACCGGGGAGCTGTTTTTT.

The rearrangement uses TRBV6-5 and TRBJ1-2; 12 bases line up with TRBD1. Looked up from germline, CDR1 is MNHEY and CDR2 is SVGAGI. The CDR3 is 15 residues long. V shed 0 bases and J 7 bases; nucleotides not matched to a gene: 3. The CDR3 DNA reads as TGTGCCAGCAGTTACTCCGGGACAGGGGGCCCTGGCTACACCTTC. Its translation: CASSYSGTGGPGYTF.

This sequence joins TRBV4-2 and TRBJ2-3, with unresolved D. V was shortened by 4 bases and J by 0 bases, with 11 bases between the two germline ends. Germline assignment: CDR1 LGHNA and CDR2 YNFKEQ. The CDR3 consists of 15 residues. CDR3 sequence (DNA): TGTGCCAGCAGCCCCCTCGCGGTTAGCACAGATACGCAGTATTTT. This gives the protein CASSPLAVSTDTQYF.

In this sample, this clone turned up once. CDR3 sequence (DNA): TGCGCCAGCCCTATTCCGAATCAGCCCCAGCATTTT. The encoded protein is CASPIPNQPQHF. The V and J genes are TRBV5-1 and TRBJ1-5; D ambiguous. Trimming left V 7 bases short and J 4 bases short, with 9 bases between. Germline CDR1 is SGHRS and CDR2 is YFSETQ. This CDR3 spans 12 amino acids.

The CDR3 nucleotides read TGTGCCAGCAGCCAAGATCAGGGCGTTGAGCAGTTCTTC. It yields the protein CASSQDQGVEQFF. J is TRBJ2-1 and V is TRBV4-2, with D perhaps matching TRBD1 (5 bases). The V and J ends lost 0 bases and 9 bases respectively, with 9 bases between them. The germline V gene has CDR1 LGHNA and CDR2 YNFKEQ. The CDR3 spans 13 residues.

This chain links TRBV9 with TRBJ2-3, with 10 bases identical to TRBD2. The CDR3 spans 15 residues. Per germline, CDR1 SGDLS and CDR2 YYNGEE. The V gene end was trimmed by 6 bases and the J gene end by 2 bases; junction bases not matched to a gene: 6. CDR3 sequence (DNA): TGTGCCAGCAAAGCAACTAGCGGGGACACAGATACGCAGTATTTT. Protein product: CASKATSGDTDTQYF.

This clone has a single count. This sequence joins TRBV6-1 and TRBJ2-7; a weak D match, TRBD1 (5 bases). V was trimmed by 0 bases and J by 4 bases, leaving 13 bases between them. The CDR3 spans 15 residues. CDR1 MNHNS and CDR2 SASEGT come from the germline V gene. The CDR3 nucleotides read TGTGCCAGCAGTGAAGCTCAAGACAGAGTATACGAGCAGTACTTC. Amino acids: CASSEAQDRVYEQYF.

J is TRBJ2-1 and V is TRBV27; 8 bases line up with TRBD2. V was pared by 3 bases and J by 0 bases, with 1 base of the junction left unmatched. CDR1 and CDR2 from the germline V gene are MNHEY and SMNVEV (reference sequence). The CDR3 extends over 15 amino acids. The CDR3 nucleotides are TGTGCCAGCAGTTTCAGCGGGGGCTCCTACAATGAGCAGTTCTTC. Its protein is CASSFSGGSYNEQFF.

This clone appeared a few times. Mismatch with germline at one junction end may stem from a read error. The gene calls are TRBV7-9 and TRBJ2-5; D ambiguous. Per the germline V gene, CDR1 is SEHNR and CDR2 is FQNEAQ (reference sequence). The CDR3 runs to 12 residues. The CDR3 region is CSSSPMQETQYF. The CDR3 DNA sequence: TGTTCCAGCAGCCCAATGCAAGAGACCCAGTACTTC.

The sample holds one count of this clone. The chain has TRBV6-5 and TRBJ2-7; the D gene is possibly TRBD2 (6 bases). Germline CDR1 MNHEY, CDR2 SVGAGI. This CDR3 has 13 residues. Between the trimmed V and J ends, which lost 8 bases and 6 bases, there was a span of 17 bases. CDR3 loop: CASRPGGSTEQYF. The CDR3 DNA follows: TGTGCCAGCCGCCCTGGGGGGAGCACCGAGCAGTACTTC.